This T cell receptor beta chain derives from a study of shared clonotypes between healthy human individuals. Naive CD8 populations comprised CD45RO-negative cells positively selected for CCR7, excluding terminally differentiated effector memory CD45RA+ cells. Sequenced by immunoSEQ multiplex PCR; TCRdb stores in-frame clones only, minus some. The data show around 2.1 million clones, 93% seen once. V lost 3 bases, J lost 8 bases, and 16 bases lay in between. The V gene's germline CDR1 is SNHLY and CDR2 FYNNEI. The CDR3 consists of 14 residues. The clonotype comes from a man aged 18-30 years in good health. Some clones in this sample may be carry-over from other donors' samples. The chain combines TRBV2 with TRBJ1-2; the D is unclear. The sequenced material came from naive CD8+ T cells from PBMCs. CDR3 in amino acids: CASSEEVGGYGYTF. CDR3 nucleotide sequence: TGTGCCAGCAGTGAGGAGGTGGGAGGATACGGCTACACCTTC. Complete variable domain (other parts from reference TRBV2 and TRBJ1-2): EPEVTQTPSHQVTQMGQEVILRCVPISNHLYFYWYRQILGQKVEFLVSFYNNEISEKSEIFDDQFSVERPDGSNFTLKIRSTKLEDSAMYFCASSEEVGGYGYTFGSGTRLTVV.